The 24 T cell receptor beta chains in this list originate from one sample, sequenced in a study of early T cells in non-severe SARS-CoV-2 infection. One entry per CDR3 protein results from TCRdb running MiXCR on the 5' RACE reads. The top ten hold roughly 7% of the sample, which has approximately 70,000 distinct CDR3 sequences, 12% seen once. Sequenced material: whole blood. These receptors all come from an adult who was a healthcare worker with PCR-confirmed SARS-CoV-2 infection or an uninfected control (not recorded which).

This chain joins TRBV9 and TRBJ2-3, with a tentative D call TRBD2 (5 bases). V was clipped by 4 bases and J by 0 bases, with 6 bases between them. The germline gives CDR1 SGDLS, CDR2 YYNGEE. This CDR3 is 13 amino acids long. CDR3 sequence: CASSRTSTDTQYF. CDR3 nucleotide sequence: TGTGCCAGCAGCCGGACTAGCACAGATACGCAGTATTTT.

This clonotype was found a few times. The rearrangement joins TRBV3-1 to TRBJ2-3; maybe TRBD1 (5 bases). Trimming stripped 4 bases from V and 6 bases from J, with 17 bases between. From germline, CDR1 is LGHDT and CDR2 YNNKEL (reference sequence). The CDR3 is 15 amino acids. This CDR3 reads CASSLPGASGDTQYF. CDR3 nucleotide sequence: TGTGCCAGCAGCCTTCCTGGGGCCTCAGGGGATACGCAGTATTTT.

The chain couples TRBV24-1 to TRBJ1-2; D not resolved. V lost 5 bases and J 2 bases, leaving 5 bases between the germline ends. The CDR3 runs to 12 residues. Germline loops: CDR1 KGHDR, CDR2 SFDVKD. As DNA, the CDR3 is TGTGCCACCAGTGCCGAGAACTATGGCTACACCTTC. It specifies CATSAENYGYTF.

V usage is TRBV6-1 and J usage is TRBJ2-2, with D possibly being TRBD2 (6 bases). Trimming removed 1 base from V and 4 bases from J, with 10 bases in between. From germline, CDR1 is MNHNS and CDR2 SASEGT. The CDR3 contains 15 residues. DNA of the CDR3: TGTGCCAGCAGTGAAGGGCCCGGGGGCACCGGGGAGCTGTTTTTT. It encodes CASSEGPGGTGELFF.

V and J are TRBV4-3 and TRBJ1-1, with unresolved D. Germline values: CDR1 LGHNA, CDR2 YSLEER. The CDR3 length is 15 residues. The V gene lost 2 bases and the J gene lost 0 bases, with 10 bases spanning the gap. The CDR3 protein is CASSQQQRVNTEAFF. As DNA, the CDR3 is TGCGCCAGCAGCCAACAACAGCGGGTGAACACTGAAGCTTTCTTT.

This clonotype was found a few times. V is TRBV20-1 and J is TRBJ2-3, with D tentatively TRBD2 (5 bases). The ends were cut back, 3 bases at V and 2 bases at J, with 12 bases in the middle. The CDR3 sequence is 14 residues long. CDR1 and CDR2 (germline): DFQATT, SNEGSKA (reference sequence). The CDR3 nucleotides read TGCAGTGCTAGTACTCGGACTCACACAGATACGCAGTATTTT. It specifies CSASTRTHTDTQYF.

This clonotype occurred a few times. The chain has TRBV11-2 and TRBJ2-5; D remains unclear. Germline CDR1 reads SGHAT; CDR2 reads FQNNGV. The CDR3 sequence is 14 residues long. Trimming took off 0 bases at V and 5 bases at J, with 10 bases between the two ends. The CDR3 bases are TGTGCCAGCAGCTTAGATACGTGGACGGAGACCCAGTACTTC. This sequence encodes CASSLDTWTETQYF.

This clonotype was counted a single time. The J gene is TRBJ2-7, the V gene TRBV18, with D possibly TRBD1 on 6 matching bases. Trimming pared 5 bases from V and 3 bases from J, leaving 11 bases between. The CDR3 has 13 amino acids. Germline V lookup: CDR1 KGHSH, CDR2 LQKENI. CDR3 nucleotide sequence: TGTGCCAGCTCATGGGGACAAAACTACGAGCAGTACTTC. It translates to CASSWGQNYEQYF.

This clonotype was seen at least ten times. The gene calls are TRBV19 and TRBJ1-5, with TRBD1 matching 7 bases. J lost 5 bases, V lost 3 bases, and 4 bases had no gene match. The CDR3 runs to 14 residues. Germline CDR1 is LNHDA and CDR2 is SQIVND (reference sequence). CDR3 nucleotide sequence: TGTGCCAGTAGTATCCGGGACAGATATCAGCCCCAGCATTTT. It yields the protein CASSIRDRYQPQHF.

The CDR3 protein is CASSPAGGRRSYNEQFF. The DNA of the CDR3 is TGTGCCAGCAGCCCGGCGGGGGGGCGTAGGTCCTACAATGAGCAGTTCTTC. J is TRBJ2-1 and V is TRBV5-4, with 9 bases that match TRBD2. This CDR3 has 17 residues. The germline CDR1 and CDR2 sequences are SGHNT and YYREEE (reference sequence). J lost 1 base, V lost 4 bases, and 9 bases had no gene match.

In its sample, this clonotype was seen many times. The chain uses TRBV19 and TRBJ1-5; D ambiguous. With 0 bases removed from V and 0 bases from J, the gap between germline ends came to 12 bases. This CDR3 has 17 residues. Germline CDR1 LNHDA, CDR2 SQIVND (reference sequence). Here the CDR3 reads CASSIDRGQSSNQPQHF. CDR3 bases: TGTGCCAGTAGTATAGATCGAGGGCAGTCTAGCAATCAGCCCCAGCATTTT.

This clonotype was detected a few times. The chain recombines TRBV9 with TRBJ2-7; tentatively, D is TRBD1 (5 bases). Trimming removed 0 bases from V and 5 bases from J, with 15 bases in between. CDR3 length equals 15 residues. Germline loops: CDR1 SGDLS, CDR2 YYNGEE. CDR3 amino acids: CASSVADRLGHEQYF. The CDR3 nucleotides are TGTGCCAGCAGCGTAGCGGACCGACTGGGGCACGAGCAGTACTTC.

This clonotype turned up a few times. The V gene is TRBV18, the J gene TRBJ2-7; D may be TRBD2 (5 bases). V was clipped by 6 bases and J by 2 bases, with 17 bases between them. This CDR3 region has 15 residues. CDR1 and CDR2 from the germline V gene are KGHSH and LQKENI. The DNA of the CDR3 is TGTGCCAGCTCGTCTTTCGGGGTTCGCACCTACGAGCAGTACTTC. Protein sequence: CASSSFGVRTYEQYF.

There are many counts of this clonotype. The genes are TRBV6-6 and TRBJ2-1, with 7 bases identical to TRBD1. The CDR3 sequence is 14 residues long. CDR1 is MNHNY, CDR2 SVGAGI, per germline (reference sequence). V shed 4 bases and J 7 bases; nucleotides not matched to a gene: 7. The CDR3 is CASSWDRTLNEQFF. CDR3 DNA: TGTGCCAGCAGTTGGGACAGAACCTTAAATGAGCAGTTCTTC.

A few counts support this clonotype. V is TRBV7-2 and J is TRBJ2-7; TRBD1 is a possible D gene (5 bases). This CDR3 contains 13 residues. Trimming took off 5 bases at V and 3 bases at J, with 11 bases between the two ends. Per the germline V gene, CDR1 is SGHTA and CDR2 is FQGNSA. Here the CDR3 reads CASSSQGNYEQYF. In nucleotides, the CDR3 is TGTGCCAGCAGCAGCCAGGGAAACTACGAGCAGTACTTC. Filled out from reference TRBV7-2 and TRBJ2-7, the complete variable domain reads GAGVSQSPSNKVTEKGKDVELRCDPISGHTALYWYRQSLGQGLEFLIYFQGNSAPDKSGLPSDRFSAERTGGSVSTLTIQRTQQEDSAVYLCASSSQGNYEQYFGPGTRLTVT.

This chain joins TRBV18 and TRBJ2-3, with 8 bases matching TRBD1. V lost 3 bases to trimming and J lost 2 bases; unmatched junction nucleotides: 4. The CDR3 consists of 15 residues. Germline CDR1 reads KGHSH; CDR2 reads LQKENI. CDR3 coding DNA: TGTGCCAGCTCACCGGACAGGGCCTTCACAGATACGCAGTATTTT. It is translated as CASSPDRAFTDTQYF.

The rearrangement links TRBV19 to TRBJ2-4; D is unclear. The CDR3 consists of 14 residues. The V end was cut by 5 bases, the J end by 0 bases, with 8 bases between. CDR1 is LNHDA and CDR2 is SQIVND in the germline V gene (reference sequence). CDR3: CASSPRLAKNIQYF. Written as DNA, the CDR3 is TGTGCCAGTAGTCCCAGGCTAGCCAAAAACATTCAGTACTTC.

The V call is TRBV2, the J call TRBJ1-1; D not certain. There are 11 residues in the CDR3. Between the trimmed V and J ends, which lost 7 bases and 3 bases, there was a span of 6 bases. From germline, CDR1 is SNHLY and CDR2 FYNNEI. The CDR3 is CASIGDTEAFF. The CDR3 bases are TGTGCCAGCATTGGGGACACTGAAGCTTTCTTT.

In this sample, this clonotype turned up a few times. The V gene is TRBV11-2, the J gene TRBJ1-5, with D perhaps matching TRBD1 (6 bases). The germline V gene encodes CDR1 SGHAT and CDR2 FQNNGV. Trimming took off 5 bases at V and 4 bases at J, with 12 bases between the two ends. CDR3 length equals 14 residues. The chain's CDR3 is CASSITGINQPQHF. In DNA form, the CDR3 reads TGTGCCAGCAGCATTACAGGGATTAATCAGCCCCAGCATTTT.

This clonotype was picked up many times. The chain couples TRBV5-4 to TRBJ1-1; TRBD1 aligns across 7 bases. The CDR3 spans 15 residues. Germline V lookup: CDR1 SGHNT, CDR2 YYREEE (reference sequence). The junction had 9 bases not matched to a gene; V was cut back by 6 bases and J by 1 base. CDR3 coding DNA: TGTGCCAGCAACTCAAAGGGGGCGTCGAACACTGAAGCTTTCTTT. This codes for CASNSKGASNTEAFF.

This clonotype came up a few times. The chain uses TRBV4-3 and TRBJ1-4; no definite D call. The V gene's germline CDR1 is LGHNA and CDR2 YSLEER. Between the trimmed V and J ends, which lost 4 bases and 8 bases, there was a span of 11 bases. The length of the CDR3 is 13 residues. As DNA, the CDR3 is TGCGCCAGCAGCCCCTTTGAAGGCGAAAAACTGTTTTTT. Protein product: CASSPFEGEKLFF.

This clonotype has just one count. The V and J genes are TRBV2 and TRBJ2-4; the D gene is possibly TRBD1 (6 bases). Trimming removed 6 bases from V and 2 bases from J, with 11 bases in between. CDR3 length: 14 amino acids. Germline V gene data show CDR1 as SNHLY and CDR2 as FYNNEI. The CDR3 DNA is TGTGCCAGCAGGGAACAGGGTTCCAAAAACATTCAGTACTTC. Protein: CASREQGSKNIQYF. Using reference TRBV2 and TRBJ2-4 for the parts outside the CDR3, the full variable domain is EPEVTQTPSHQVTQMGQEVILRCVPISNHLYFYWYRQILGQKVEFLVSFYNNEISEKSEIFDDQFSVERPDGSNFTLKIRSTKLEDSAMYFCASREQGSKNIQYFGAGTRLSVL.

This clonotype was seen only a few times. The CDR3 DNA follows: TGCAGTGCTCCCCTCGGGGAGACCCAGTACTTC. Amino acids: CSAPLGETQYF. The chain links TRBV20-1 to TRBJ2-5; D is ambiguous. The V and J ends lost 5 bases and 5 bases respectively, with 9 bases between them. This CDR3 region has 11 residues. Germline assignment: CDR1 DFQATT and CDR2 SNEGSKA (reference sequence).

This chain links TRBV19 with TRBJ2-2; 9 bases are a match to TRBD1. The V gene end was trimmed by 3 bases and the J gene end by 3 bases; junction bases not matched to a gene: 5. The CDR3 consists of 16 residues. The germline CDR1 and CDR2 sequences are LNHDA and SQIVND (reference sequence). The CDR3 DNA is TGTGCCAGTAGTATCCCCGACAGGGGGTACACCGGGGAGCTGTTTTTT. Its protein product is CASSIPDRGYTGELFF.